These 25 T cell receptor beta chains came from one sample sequenced in a study of T cells after posttransplantation cyclophosphamide. Sequencing was performed with immunoSEQ multiplex PCR; in TCRdb, only in-frame clones are kept and a portion is missing. The data show about 3,700 clones, with 65% to 80% seen just once and 56% held by the top ten. Control samples came 1 year after myeloablative marrow transplants with methotrexate plus calcineurin inhibitor. The sample consisted of PBMCs, taken after allogeneic stem cell transplant with calcineurin inhibitor and methotrexate. These TCRs come from a female patient aged 50-65 years who received an allogeneic stem cell transplant from an unrelated donor, was CMV-positive, and had acute and chronic GVHD. Some T cells could come from the graft donor.

The sample holds a few counts of this clone. At one boundary the junction diverges from the germline segment, which might be a read error. The chain employs TRBV13 and TRBJ1-1; D unresolved. This CDR3 spans 13 amino acids. Germline CDR1 PRHDT, CDR2 FYEKMQ (reference sequence). In DNA, the CDR3 is TGTGCCAGCAGCGTAGGGCAGGACACTGAAGCTTTCTTT. Translated: CASSVGQDTEAFF.

The chain joins TRBV19 to TRBJ2-3; tentatively, D is TRBD2 (5 bases). The CDR3 is made up of 12 amino acids. Germline CDR1 reads LNHDA; CDR2 reads SQIVND (reference sequence). Trimming took off 7 bases at V and 6 bases at J, with 11 bases between the two ends. The CDR3 DNA is TGTGCCAGTACCGAGGGTGGGGATACGCAGTATTTT. As protein: CASTEGGDTQYF.

V usage is TRBV6-5 and J usage is TRBJ1-1; 7 bases map to TRBD1. The V segment lost 5 bases and the J segment 4 bases; nucleotides outside the gene matches: 7. This CDR3 has 14 amino acids. In germline, CDR1 is MNHEY, CDR2 SVGAGI. The DNA for the CDR3 is TGTGCCAGCAGTGTTAGGACAGGTGGCACTGAAGCTTTCTTT. Translated, it gives CASSVRTGGTEAFF.

The chain couples TRBV4-3 to TRBJ2-7; 9 bases agree with TRBD1. V shed 1 base, J shed 3 bases, and the junction held 4 bases outside the gene matches. In germline, CDR1 is LGHNA, CDR2 YSLEER. The CDR3 is 15 amino acids. The CDR3 reads CASSQVPGQGYEQYF. For the CDR3, the DNA is TGCGCCAGCAGCCAAGTACCGGGACAGGGCTACGAGCAGTACTTC.

The chain couples TRBV11-3 to TRBJ2-3, with a weak D call TRBD1 (5 bases). Looked up from germline, CDR1 is SGHNT and CDR2 is YENEEA. The V and J ends lost 6 bases and 2 bases respectively, with 18 bases between them. The length of the CDR3 is 16 residues. The CDR3 spells CASSLPRVCDTDTQYF. CDR3 nucleotide sequence: TGTGCCAGCAGTCTTCCCAGGGTATGCGACACAGATACGCAGTATTTT.

This clone showed up just once. This likely traces to a read error, being one base from a far larger clone. Other DNA sequences in the same sample also yield this CDR3. The V and J genes are TRBV4-1 and TRBJ1-1; weak D call: TRBD1 (6 bases). This CDR3 has 17 amino acids. Between the trimmed V and J ends, which lost 4 bases and 1 base, there was a span of 19 bases. Germline V gene data show CDR1 as MGHRA and CDR2 as YSYEKL. The DNA for the CDR3 is TGCGCCAGCAGCCCAGATTTTTCAACAGGGTCGAACACTGAAGCTTTCTTT. This translates into CASSPDFSTGSNTEAFF.

Remarks on this clone: In the same sample, other DNA sequences code for this CDR3. The chain employs TRBV19 and TRBJ1-5; D is ambiguous. Germline V gene data show CDR1 as LNHDA and CDR2 as SQIVND (reference sequence). The CDR3 sequence is 13 residues long. Trimming cost V 5 bases and J 0 bases, with 5 bases left between them. CDR3 coding DNA: TGTGCCAGTAGTCTAAATAGCAATCAGCCCCAGCATTTT. This gives the protein CASSLNSNQPQHF.

This clone was observed once. This chain connects TRBV5-1 to TRBJ1-3, with TRBD1 matching over 7 bases. The CDR3 sequence is 16 residues long. V lost 4 bases and J lost 0; bases outside the gene matches: 7. Germline CDR1 reads SGHRS; CDR2 reads YFSETQ. The CDR3 spells CASSKQTGDSGNTIYF. CDR3 DNA: TGCGCCAGCAGCAAACAAACAGGGGACTCTGGAAACACCATATATTTT.

V gene TRBV30 combines with J gene TRBJ1-2, with 10 nucleotides matching TRBD1. The V gene's germline CDR1 is GTSNPN and CDR2 SVGIG (reference sequence). Trimming took 3 bases from V and 7 from J; bases not matched to a gene: 14. This CDR3 has 16 amino acids. CDR3 in amino acids: CAWREPRDRGRSGYTF. The DNA of the CDR3 is TGTGCCTGGAGGGAACCCCGGGACAGGGGACGCAGTGGCTACACCTTC. Using reference TRBV30 and TRBJ1-2 for the parts outside the CDR3, the full variable domain is SQTIHQWPATLVQPVGSPLSLECTVEGTSNPNLYWYRQAAGRGLQLLFYSVGIGQISSEVPQNLSASRPQDRQFILSSKKLLLSDSGFYLCAWREPRDRGRSGYTFGSGTRLTVV.

Concerning this clone: The sample has other DNA sequences that encode this CDR3 too. The gene calls are TRBV5-1 and TRBJ2-5; TRBD1 might be the D (6 bases). The CDR3 is made up of 14 amino acids. The V end lost 3 bases, the J end lost 5 bases, and 14 bases lay between the germline ends. From germline, CDR1 is SGHRS and CDR2 YFSETQ. This CDR3 reads CASSSTGSWETQYF. CDR3 in DNA: TGCGCCAGCAGCTCCACAGGGTCGTGGGAGACCCAGTACTTC.

This clone counts as medium-sized. V gene TRBV11-3 combines with J gene TRBJ2-7, with D unresolved. CDR3 size: 13 residues. The germline CDR1 and CDR2 sequences are SGHNT and YENEEA. The V end lost 1 base, the J end lost 6 bases, and 10 bases lay between the germline ends. As DNA, the CDR3 is TGTGCCAGCAGCTTAGGGGCTCTGGGCGAGCAGTACTTC. It encodes CASSLGALGEQYF. Drawing the rest from reference TRBV11-3 and TRBJ2-7, the complete variable domain is EAGVVQSPRYKIIEKKQPVAFWCNPISGHNTLYWYLQNLGQGPELLIRYENEEAVDDSQLPKDRFSAERLKGVDSTLKIQPAELGDSAVYLCASSLGALGEQYFGPGTRLTVT.

The table lists this clone with a count of one. The chain uses TRBV5-1 and TRBJ2-7, with 7 nucleotides matching TRBD2. Germline assignment: CDR1 SGHRS and CDR2 YFSETQ. The CDR3 is 14 amino acids. Trimming removed 3 bases from V and 4 bases from J; junction bases left unmatched: 7. CDR3 DNA sequence: TGCGCCAGCAGCTGGACCGGGACTACGTACGAGCAGTACTTC. Its protein product is CASSWTGTTYEQYF.

This clone is deemed medium-sized. The genes are TRBV5-6 and TRBJ2-7, with 7 positions matching TRBD2. CDR1 SGHDT and CDR2 YYEEEE come from the germline V gene. The CDR3 consists of 14 residues. With 4 bases clipped from V and 4 bases from J, the junction kept 8 bases outside the gene matches. CDR3 bases: TGTGCCAGCAGCCTAGCGGACCGACCGTACGAGCAGTACTTC. Amino acids: CASSLADRPYEQYF.

The V and J genes are TRBV6-5 and TRBJ1-1; D might be TRBD1 (6 bases). Germline CDR1 MNHEY, CDR2 SVGAGI. Trimming stripped 9 bases from V and 4 bases from J, with 9 bases between. The CDR3 consists of 11 residues. Here the CDR3 DNA reads TGTGCCAGTAAAGGGGGCACTGAAGCTTTCTTT. Its translation is CASKGGTEAFF.

This clone turned up a few times. This chain connects TRBV5-4 to TRBJ1-4; D uncertain. Germline V gene lookup returns CDR1 SGHNT and CDR2 YYREEE (reference sequence). The CDR3 extends over 18 amino acids. Trimming left V 0 bases short and J 3 bases short, with 18 bases between. The CDR3 protein is CASSLASRDPRANEKLFF. CDR3 nucleotides: TGTGCCAGCAGCTTGGCTTCTCGTGACCCTCGGGCTAATGAAAAACTGTTTTTT.

This clone has at least ten counts. The chain joins TRBV28 to TRBJ2-7; D is perhaps TRBD2 (6 bases). The germline V gene encodes CDR1 MDHEN and CDR2 SYDVKM. This CDR3 has 14 residues. Trimming pared 7 bases from V and 2 bases from J, leaving 15 bases between. DNA of the CDR3: TGTGCCAGCATCCCGACGGGGGAAACCTACGAGCAGTACTTC. Its protein product is CASIPTGETYEQYF.

The V and J genes are TRBV2 and TRBJ1-2, with 7 bases identical to TRBD1. V shed 6 bases and J 4 bases; nucleotides not matched to a gene: 11. The CDR3 is made up of 15 amino acids. Germline assignment: CDR1 SNHLY and CDR2 FYNNEI. This CDR3 reads CASSQKVGTAYGYTF. The CDR3 nucleotides are TGTGCCAGCAGCCAGAAGGTGGGGACAGCCTATGGCTACACCTTC.

For this clone: The sample has other DNA sequences that encode this CDR3 too. The V call is TRBV5-1, the J call TRBJ2-3; perhaps TRBD1 as D (7 bases). The CDR3 is 16 residues long. Looked up from germline, CDR1 is SGHRS and CDR2 is YFSETQ. V shed 1 base and J shed 0 bases, with 12 bases lying between them. The CDR3 region is CASSLQGGGSTDTQYF. The CDR3 region has the DNA TGCGCCAGCAGCTTGCAGGGGGGCGGGAGCACAGATACGCAGTATTTT.

The rearrangement joins TRBV5-1 to TRBJ1-1; 7 bases fit TRBD1. CDR1 is SGHRS, CDR2 YFSETQ, per germline. V was pared by 4 bases and J by 3 bases, with 6 bases of the junction left unmatched. The CDR3 is made up of 14 amino acids. The CDR3 sequence is CASSRDSLYTEAFF. The DNA for the CDR3 is TGCGCCAGCAGCCGGGACAGTCTTTACACTGAAGCTTTCTTT.

V is TRBV7-6 and J is TRBJ1-6; perhaps TRBD1 as D (5 bases). This CDR3 is built from 17 residues. Per germline, CDR1 SGHVS and CDR2 FNYEAQ. V was pared by 1 base and J by 1 base, with 11 bases between. The CDR3 sequence is CASSLGPGGSYNSPLHF. CDR3 DNA: TGTGCCAGCAGCTTAGGGCCCGGGGGGTCCTATAATTCACCCCTCCACTTT.

This clone was detected only once. The chain uses TRBV5-4 and TRBJ1-2; a weak D match, TRBD1 (5 bases). V gave up 5 bases and J gave up 4 bases, with 15 bases separating them. This CDR3 is built from 14 residues. Germline V gives CDR1 SGHNT, CDR2 YYREEE (reference sequence). In nucleotides, the CDR3 is TGTGCCAGCAGGTTTTTAGGGGTCGGCTATGGCTACACCTTC. Translating it yields CASRFLGVGYGYTF.

The chain has TRBV4-2 and TRBJ2-4; 11 nucleotides line up with TRBD2. This CDR3 is built from 17 residues. Unmatched junction bases numbered 9, after V lost 0 bases and J lost 8 bases. CDR1 and CDR2 (germline): LGHNA, YNFKEQ. In DNA form, the CDR3 reads TGTGCCAGCAGCCAAGATAGCGGGAGGGCCGTCTCGGACATTCAGTACTTC. This translates into CASSQDSGRAVSDIQYF.

This clone was found a few times. The rearrangement joins TRBV27 to TRBJ1-2, with TRBD1 matching 9 bases. The trim removed 6 bases at V and 3 bases at J, leaving 5 bases unmatched. The germline CDR1 and CDR2 sequences are MNHEY and SMNVEV (reference sequence). This CDR3 region has 14 residues. The CDR3 spells CASRAGTGYYGYTF. CDR3 DNA: TGTGCCAGCAGGGCCGGGACAGGGTACTATGGCTACACCTTC.

The chain uses TRBV27 and TRBJ1-4; D is perhaps TRBD1 (6 bases). Trimming pared 8 bases from V and 6 bases from J, leaving 13 bases between. The CDR3 is 13 residues long. Germline CDR1 is MNHEY and CDR2 is SMNVEV (reference sequence). In nucleotides, the CDR3 is TGTGCCAGCGCCGGGACACTTTATGAAAAACTGTTTTTT. The encoded protein is CASAGTLYEKLFF.

The rearrangement links TRBV6-1 to TRBJ2-7, with TRBD1 matching over 11 bases. Germline V gives CDR1 MNHNS, CDR2 SASEGT. After removal of 2 bases from V and 7 bases from J, the junction contained 10 bases not matched to a gene. The CDR3 runs 16 residues. The CDR3, as DNA: TGTGCCAGCAGTGAAAGGGACAGGGGGGTGGCTCGGGAGCAGTACTTC. It encodes CASSERDRGVAREQYF.